This entry is about one TCR beta chain. What it recognizes is unknown. Multiplex touch-down PCR amplified TRB using TRB-A and TRB-B pools in one tube. TCRdb reprocessed the multiplex PCR reads and reports one entry per CDR3 protein, with no DNA. The listing contains about 8,400 distinct CDR3 sequences. TRB amplification used 250 ng of peripheral blood genomic DNA. These data are taken from a study of T cell clusters in autoimmune cytopenias. The germline CDR1 and CDR2 sequences are SNHLY and FYNNEI. The CDR3 is made up of 15 amino acids. General observations from the study: Physiological T cell clusters of healthy donors were apparently absent in primary autoimmune cytopenia patients.

Source material: peripheral blood. This chain links TRBV2 with TRBJ2-7. This sequence was found in a human donor with an autoimmune cytopenia or autoimmune hepatitis (not recorded which). This CDR3 is CASSEAEIGLYEQYF.